What follows describes a single TCR beta chain. This receptor's antigen is unknown. No much larger clone exists at a distance of one base, and base qualities are not known. A single peripheral blood draw of about 116 mL on average was collected from each donor into heparinised tubes. A BD FACSAria II was used to sort naive, central memory, regulatory and stem cell-like memory CD4+ T cells with a panel that included CD45RO, CCR7, CD25, CD127, CD95 and CD27. Purity was above 95% for every sorted population. PBMCs were isolated right away by Lymphoprep density gradient centrifugation and were stained directly, without culture. Samples were stained and sorted in pairs, with one healthy donor and one patient per experiment, so that batch effects were minimized. From its cysteine to its phenylalanine, the CDR3 spans 16 amino acids. This entry keeps only the CDR3 DNA: 48 bases, framed from base 1. V is cut back by 8 bases and J by 6 bases, with 14 bases in the junction unmatched. CDR1 is given as LNHNV and CDR2 as YYDKDF, both from the germline V gene (reference sequence).

All of the isolated RNA was reverse transcribed with the High Capacity cDNA Reverse Transcription Kit, so expressed TCRB transcripts were sequenced. Deep immunoSEQ sequencing was performed on naive, central memory and regulatory T cell samples, with an average of roughly 3.6 million total reads per sample. Sorted cells were lysed in RLT buffer and RNA was extracted with DNase-treated RNeasy Micro or Mini kits, depending on cell number. Each cell subset was processed separately to prevent cross-contamination, with patient and healthy donor samples processed together. Using the immunoSEQ multiplex PCR, TCRB sequences were amplified from cDNA into 87-bp fragments spanning the CDR3 region. Sequencing of the amplicons was performed on the Illumina HiSeq platform. Under the source paper's analysis protocol: Synthetic template baselines were used to correct PCR bias computationally, reads within Hamming distance 2 were collapsed together, and singletons that could not be merged were discarded. By aligning reads against IMGT, V, D and J genes, CDR3 length, and insertions or deletions at six rearrangement sites were assigned. Within each subset, clonotype counts were normalized to sorted cell number, after which true diversity and Gini coefficients were computed with the tcR R package. The overlap coefficient, calculated on TCRB nucleotide sequences, was used to measure repertoire sharing. Out-of-frame TCRB sequences from naive cells were analyzed to stand in for the pre-selection repertoire. TCRdb retrieved this table from immuneACCESS and kept in-frame rearrangements only. Not all clones are present; in checked studies, unresolved V genes account for under half, and no reason is known for the remainder. V and J calls and clone size are those listed in that table; D and trimming were worked out from the DNA. Present in this sample are a few hundred thousand clones, roughly 14% of which were seen just once. Of the sample, roughly 0.015% falls within the top ten clones.

These data originate in a study of beta chain features in type 1 diabetes (dated by TCRdb to 2016 to 2018). About the study as a whole: Patients and healthy donors did not differ in mean age, gender distribution, total cell number or subset yield. A total of 90 million to 140 million sorted cells were examined across all samples, and RNA yield correlated strongly with the number of cells per subset. Whereas all 30 or so donors provided naive and central memory subsets, regulatory and stem cell-like memory subsets were isolated from just 8 patients and about 8 healthy donors. The study compared the TCRB repertoires of sorted circulating CD4+ T cell subsets in recently diagnosed type 1 diabetes patients with those in matched healthy donors. The paper as a whole reports these results and caveats: At VDJ recombination sites, type 1 diabetes patients had fewer insertions and more deleted nucleotides, which implies abnormalities in thymic rearrangement. PCR might favor shorter templates, but patient and control samples were amplified and corrected together, so any skew would affect both groups equally. In all four CD4+ subsets, TCRB CDR3 length was moderately but significantly shorter in type 1 diabetes patients. Sequencing cDNA rather than genomic DNA could over-represent highly expressing activated cells, although activation and CD3 levels did not differ between groups. HLA sub-analyses involved small numbers of individuals, so any influence of HLA type on TCRB rearrangement remained unresolved. Naive, central memory and regulatory TCRB repertoires appeared to be more similar among patients than among healthy donors.

Specimen: naive CD4+ T cells from blood. The cell subset or site label on this specimen signifies: true naive CD4+ T cells. The receptor was derived from a woman aged 18-29 years with type 1 diabetes. This receptor chain uses TRBV15 and TRBJ1-5; the junction holds 9 bases that match TRBD1. The nucleotides read TGTGCCACCGCCAGATCCGGGACAGGGCTGGGTCAGCCCCAGCATTTT. This yields the protein CATARSGTGLGQPQHF.